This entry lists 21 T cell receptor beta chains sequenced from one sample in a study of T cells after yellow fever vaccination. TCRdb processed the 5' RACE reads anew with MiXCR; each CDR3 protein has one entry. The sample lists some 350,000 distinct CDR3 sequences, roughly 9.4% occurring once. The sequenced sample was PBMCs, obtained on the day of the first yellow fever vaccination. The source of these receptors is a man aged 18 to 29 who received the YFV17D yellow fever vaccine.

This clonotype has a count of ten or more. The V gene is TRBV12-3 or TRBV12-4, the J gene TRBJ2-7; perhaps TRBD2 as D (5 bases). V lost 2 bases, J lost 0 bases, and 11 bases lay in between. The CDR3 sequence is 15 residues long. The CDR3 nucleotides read TGTGCCAGCAGTTTACGGGGTTCCCACTCCTACGAGCAGTACTTC. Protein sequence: CASSLRGSHSYEQYF.

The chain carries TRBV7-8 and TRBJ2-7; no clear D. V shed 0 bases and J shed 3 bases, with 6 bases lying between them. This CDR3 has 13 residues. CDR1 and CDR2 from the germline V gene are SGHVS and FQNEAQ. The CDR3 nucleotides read TGTGCCAGCAGCTTAGCCCCATTCTACGAGCAGTACTTC. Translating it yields CASSLAPFYEQYF.

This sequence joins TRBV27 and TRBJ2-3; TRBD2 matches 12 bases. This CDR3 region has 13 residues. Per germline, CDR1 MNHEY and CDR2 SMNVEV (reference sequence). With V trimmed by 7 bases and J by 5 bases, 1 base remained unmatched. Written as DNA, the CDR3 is TGTGCCAGCAAACTAGCGGGGGGAGATACGCAGTATTTT. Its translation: CASKLAGGDTQYF.

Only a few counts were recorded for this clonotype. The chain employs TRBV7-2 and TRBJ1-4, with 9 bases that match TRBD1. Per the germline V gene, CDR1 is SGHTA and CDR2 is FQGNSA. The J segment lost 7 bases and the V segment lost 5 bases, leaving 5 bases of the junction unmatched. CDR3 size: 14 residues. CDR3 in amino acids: CASSPTGGSEKLFF. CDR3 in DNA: TGTGCCAGCAGCCCGACAGGGGGGTCTGAAAAACTGTTTTTT.

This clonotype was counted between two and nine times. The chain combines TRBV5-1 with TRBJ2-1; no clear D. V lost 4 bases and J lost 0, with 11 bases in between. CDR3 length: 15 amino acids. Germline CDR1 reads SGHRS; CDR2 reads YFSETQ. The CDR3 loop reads CASSPEILSYNEQFF. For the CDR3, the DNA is TGCGCCAGCAGCCCGGAAATCCTCTCCTACAATGAGCAGTTCTTC. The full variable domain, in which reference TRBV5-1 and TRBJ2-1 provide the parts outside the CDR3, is KAGVTQTPRYLIKTRGQQVTLSCSPISGHRSVSWYQQTPGQGLQFLFEYFSETQRNKGNFPGRFSGRQFSNSRSEMNVSTLELGDSALYLCASSPEILSYNEQFFGPGTRLTVL.

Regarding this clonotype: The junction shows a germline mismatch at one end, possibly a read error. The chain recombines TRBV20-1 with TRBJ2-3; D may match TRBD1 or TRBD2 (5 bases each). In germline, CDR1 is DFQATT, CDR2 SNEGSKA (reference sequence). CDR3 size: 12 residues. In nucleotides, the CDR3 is TGCAGTGCCAGAGAGGGGAAAGATACGCAGTATTTT. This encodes CSAREGKDTQYF.

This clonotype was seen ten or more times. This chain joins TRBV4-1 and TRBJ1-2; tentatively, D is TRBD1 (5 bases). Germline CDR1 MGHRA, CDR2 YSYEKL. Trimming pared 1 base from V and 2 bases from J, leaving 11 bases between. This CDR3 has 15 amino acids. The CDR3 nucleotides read TGCGCCAGCAGCCAAGGGGCGACAGTAAACTATGGCTACACCTTC. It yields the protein CASSQGATVNYGYTF.

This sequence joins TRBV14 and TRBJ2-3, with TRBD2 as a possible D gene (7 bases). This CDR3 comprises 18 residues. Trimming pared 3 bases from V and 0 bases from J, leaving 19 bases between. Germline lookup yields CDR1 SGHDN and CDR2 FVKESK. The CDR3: CASSHLGSAGASTDTQYF. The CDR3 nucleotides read TGTGCCAGCAGCCACCTGGGTAGCGCGGGGGCGAGCACAGATACGCAGTATTTT.

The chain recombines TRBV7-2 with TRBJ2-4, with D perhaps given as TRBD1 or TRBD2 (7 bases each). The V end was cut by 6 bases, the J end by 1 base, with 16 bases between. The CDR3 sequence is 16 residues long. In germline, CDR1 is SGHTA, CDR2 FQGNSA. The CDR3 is CASRSAGGDAKNIQYF. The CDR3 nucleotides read TGTGCCAGCAGGTCCGCAGGGGGGGATGCCAAAAACATTCAGTACTTC.

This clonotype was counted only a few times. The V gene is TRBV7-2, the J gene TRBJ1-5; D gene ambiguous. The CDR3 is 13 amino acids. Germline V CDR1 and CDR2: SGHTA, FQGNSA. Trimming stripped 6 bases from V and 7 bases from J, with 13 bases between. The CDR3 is CASSSKVGQPQHF. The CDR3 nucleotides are TGTGCCAGCAGTTCAAAGGTGGGACAGCCCCAGCATTTT.

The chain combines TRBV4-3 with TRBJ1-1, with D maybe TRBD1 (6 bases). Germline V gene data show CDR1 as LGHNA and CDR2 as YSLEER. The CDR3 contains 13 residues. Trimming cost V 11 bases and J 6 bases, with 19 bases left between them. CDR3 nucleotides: TGCGCCGCCGGGGGCCCTGTCAGGGCTGAAGCTTTCTTT. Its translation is CAAGGPVRAEAFF.

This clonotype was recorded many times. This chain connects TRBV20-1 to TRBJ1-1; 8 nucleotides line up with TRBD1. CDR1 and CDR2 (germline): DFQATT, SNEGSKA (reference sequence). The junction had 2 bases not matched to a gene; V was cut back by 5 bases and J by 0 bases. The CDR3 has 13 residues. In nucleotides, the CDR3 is TGCAGTGCTCGGACAGGGATGAACACTGAAGCTTTCTTT. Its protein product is CSARTGMNTEAFF.

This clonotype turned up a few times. The CDR3 region is CSVADRGHIHGYTF. The CDR3 DNA follows: TGCAGCGTAGCGGACAGGGGGCATATTCATGGCTACACCTTC. V gene TRBV29-1 combines with J gene TRBJ1-2; 11 positions match TRBD1. CDR3 size: 14 residues. The V segment lost 6 bases and the J segment 6 bases; nucleotides outside the gene matches: 9. Germline CDR1 reads SQVTM; CDR2 reads ANQGSEA.

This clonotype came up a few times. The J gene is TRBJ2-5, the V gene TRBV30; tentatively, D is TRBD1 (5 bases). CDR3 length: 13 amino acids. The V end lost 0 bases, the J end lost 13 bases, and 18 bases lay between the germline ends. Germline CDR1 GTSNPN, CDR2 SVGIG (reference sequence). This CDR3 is CAWSVQDKNIRYF. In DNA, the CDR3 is TGTGCCTGGAGTGTTCAGGACAAGAATATTCGGTACTTC.

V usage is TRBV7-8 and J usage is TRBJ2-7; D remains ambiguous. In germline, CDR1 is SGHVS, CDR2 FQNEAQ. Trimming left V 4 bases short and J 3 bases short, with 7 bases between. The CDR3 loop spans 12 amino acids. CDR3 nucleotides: TGTGCCAGCAGCTCCAATAGCTACGAGCAGTACGTC. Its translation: CASSSNSYEQYV.

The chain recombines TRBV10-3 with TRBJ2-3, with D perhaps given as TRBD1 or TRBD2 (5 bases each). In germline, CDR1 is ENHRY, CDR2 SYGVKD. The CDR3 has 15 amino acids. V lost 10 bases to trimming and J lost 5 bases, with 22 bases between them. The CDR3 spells CATGGPRGTVDTQYF. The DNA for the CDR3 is TGTGCCACCGGAGGCCCTCGAGGGACCGTAGATACGCAGTATTTT.

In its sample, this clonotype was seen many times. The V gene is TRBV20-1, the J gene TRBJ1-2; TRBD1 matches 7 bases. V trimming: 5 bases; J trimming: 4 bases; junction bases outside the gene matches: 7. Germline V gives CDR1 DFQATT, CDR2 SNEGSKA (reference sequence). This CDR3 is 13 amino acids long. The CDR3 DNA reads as TGCAGTGCTCGACGCGACAGGGTCTATGGCTACACCTTC. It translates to CSARRDRVYGYTF.

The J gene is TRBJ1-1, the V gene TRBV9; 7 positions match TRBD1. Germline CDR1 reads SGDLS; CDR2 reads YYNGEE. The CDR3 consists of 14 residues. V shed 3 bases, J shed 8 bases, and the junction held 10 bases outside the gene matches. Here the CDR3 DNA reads TGTGCCAGCAGCGCCTTCGGACAGGACGTAGAAGCTTTCTTT. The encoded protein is CASSAFGQDVEAFF.

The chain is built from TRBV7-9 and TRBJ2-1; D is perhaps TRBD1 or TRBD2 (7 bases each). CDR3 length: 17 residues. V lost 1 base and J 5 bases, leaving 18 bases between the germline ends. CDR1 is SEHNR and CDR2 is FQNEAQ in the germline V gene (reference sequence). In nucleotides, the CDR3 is TGTGCCAGCAGCTTAGTTTGGCAGGGGGGAGGGCACAATGAGCAGTTCTTC. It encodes CASSLVWQGGGHNEQFF.

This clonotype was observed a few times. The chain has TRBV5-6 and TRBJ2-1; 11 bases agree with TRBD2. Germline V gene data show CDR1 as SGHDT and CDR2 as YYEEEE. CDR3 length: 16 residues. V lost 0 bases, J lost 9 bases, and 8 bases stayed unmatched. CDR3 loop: CASSLAASGGQSEQFF. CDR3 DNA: TGTGCCAGCAGCTTGGCCGCTAGCGGGGGGCAGAGTGAGCAGTTCTTC.

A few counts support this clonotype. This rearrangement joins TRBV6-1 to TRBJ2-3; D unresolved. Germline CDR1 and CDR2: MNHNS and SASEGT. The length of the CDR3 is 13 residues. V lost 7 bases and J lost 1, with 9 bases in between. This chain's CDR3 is CASKDGGTDTQYF. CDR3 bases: TGTGCCAGCAAGGACGGCGGCACAGATACGCAGTATTTT.